Listed below are T cell receptor beta chains from one sample, sequenced in a study of T cells in localized non-small cell lung cancer. TCRdb's table, derived via immunoSEQ multiplex PCR, lists solely in-frame clones and lacks some. The data show 15,000 to 25,000 clones, 75% to 90% seen once. The source was peripheral blood, collected before any cancer treatment. These receptors all stem from a man aged 40 to 70 with stage I lung adenocarcinoma. CDR3s include the opening cysteine and the closing phenylalanine or tryptophan. D genes are given only for firm matches. Only some rows state a clone size, as once, few, many or a class for expanded clones.

d_gene: TRBD1
v_gene: TRBV6-6
j_gene: TRBJ2-1
abundance: NA
CDR3aa: CASSPAGTGYNEQFF
CDR3nt: TGTGCCAGCAGCCCCGCCGGGACAGGCTACAATGAGCAGTTCTTC

d_gene: NA
v_gene: TRBV7-3
j_gene: TRBJ2-1
abundance: NA
CDR3aa: CASSSVGAESYNEQFF
CDR3nt: TGTGCCAGCAGCTCCGTAGGGGCGGAATCCTACAATGAGCAGTTCTTC

d_gene: NA
v_gene: TRBV7-9
j_gene: TRBJ1-1
abundance: NA
CDR3aa: CASSRQITGDTEAFF
CDR3nt: TGTGCCAGCAGCCGACAAATTACGGGGGACACTGAAGCTTTCTTT

d_gene: NA
v_gene: TRBV6-5
j_gene: TRBJ2-3
abundance: NA
CDR3aa: CASRRISSTDTQYF
CDR3nt: TGTGCCAGCAGGCGAATTAGTAGCACAGATACGCAGTATTTT

d_gene: TRBD1
v_gene: TRBV11-3
j_gene: TRBJ2-1
abundance: once
CDR3aa: CASSLGYYRDRSEPEQFF
CDR3nt: TGTGCCAGCAGCTTAGGATACTACCGGGACAGGTCAGAACCCGAGCAGTTCTTC

d_gene: TRBD1
v_gene: TRBV10-3
j_gene: TRBJ2-7
abundance: NA
CDR3aa: CAISGRTGSSYEQYF
CDR3nt: TGTGCCATCAGCGGAAGGACAGGGAGCTCCTACGAGCAGTACTTC

d_gene: TRBD2
v_gene: TRBV30
j_gene: TRBJ2-3
abundance: once
CDR3aa: CAAGGSLGKTQYF
CDR3nt: TGTGCCGCCGGGGGGAGCCTCGGGAAGACGCAGTATTTT

d_gene: NA
v_gene: TRBV28
j_gene: TRBJ1-5
abundance: NA
CDR3aa: CASRRVPSNQPQHF
CDR3nt: TGTGCCAGCCGGCGGGTCCCTAGCAATCAGCCCCAGCATTTT

d_gene: NA
v_gene: TRBV14
j_gene: TRBJ2-1
abundance: NA
CDR3aa: CASSPRGYNEQFF
CDR3nt: TGTGCCAGCAGCCCCCGGGGCTACAATGAGCAGTTCTTC

d_gene: NA
v_gene: TRBV19
j_gene: TRBJ1-2
abundance: NA
CDR3aa: CATTPGSTLDYGYTF
CDR3nt: TGTGCCACCACTCCCGGGAGTACCTTGGACTATGGCTACACCTTC

d_gene: TRBD2
v_gene: TRBV18
j_gene: TRBJ2-3
abundance: NA
CDR3aa: CASSPLAGGFTDTQYF
CDR3nt: TGTGCCAGCTCACCCTTGGCGGGGGGTTTCACAGATACGCAGTATTTT

d_gene: NA
v_gene: TRBV6-6
j_gene: TRBJ2-7
abundance: NA
CDR3aa: CAIRGSSRPLEQYF
CDR3nt: TGTGCCATTCGGGGTTCCTCAAGGCCTCTCGAGCAGTACTTC

d_gene: NA
v_gene: TRBV18
j_gene: TRBJ1-2
abundance: few
CDR3aa: CASSPEGVRGYTF
CDR3nt: TGTGCCAGCTCACCAGAGGGGGTAAGAGGCTACACCTTC